Sequencing of this TCR beta chain was carried out in a study of vaccination effects on CD4 cells after COVID-19. The wider study: After two million PBMC were placed in each well, they were cultured with around 10 IU/ml IL-2 and 8 to 10 ug/ml peptides.

Libraries were prepared by immunoSEQ multiplex PCR; TCRdb keeps only in-frame clonotypes and omits some of them. This table has tens of thousands of clones, under 80% appearing once. On this clone itself: Its antigen is undetermined.

Overall study results and limits: Convalescent patients numbered few in the study; early post-infection timepoints were missing entirely.

CDR3 length: 14 residues. V lost 4 bases, J lost 8 bases, and 4 bases stayed unmatched. From germline, CDR1 is SGHRS and CDR2 YFSETQ. A roughly 10-day culture period preceded the isolation of CD4+ T cells. Two doses of BNT162b2 or mRNA-1273 vaccine were administered to participants. This sequence joins TRBV5-1 and TRBJ1-6; 9 bases line up with TRBD1. The specimen was CD4+ T cells from PBMCs cultured without peptide, collected after COVID-19 vaccination. This TCR was recovered from a human donor who received a COVID-19 vaccine. The CDR3 region is CASSARTGDSPLHF. The CDR3 coding sequence is TGCGCCAGCAGCGCCCGGACAGGGGATTCACCCCTCCACTTT.